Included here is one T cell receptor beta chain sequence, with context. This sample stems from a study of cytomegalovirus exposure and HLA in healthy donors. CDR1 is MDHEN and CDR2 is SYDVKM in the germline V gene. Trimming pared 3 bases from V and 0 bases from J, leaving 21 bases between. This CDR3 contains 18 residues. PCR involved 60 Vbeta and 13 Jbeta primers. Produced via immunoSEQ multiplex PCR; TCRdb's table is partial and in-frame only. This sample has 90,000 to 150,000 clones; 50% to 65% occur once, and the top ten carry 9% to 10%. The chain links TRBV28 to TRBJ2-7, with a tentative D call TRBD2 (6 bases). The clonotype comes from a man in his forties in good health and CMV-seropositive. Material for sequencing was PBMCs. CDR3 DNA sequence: TGTGCCAGCAGTTTTAACAGGCTGGAGGGAACACTCTCCTACGAGCAGTACTTC. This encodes CASSFNRLEGTLSYEQYF.